A selection of T cell receptor beta chains follows, all from one sample in a study of T cell responses to AZD1222 COVID-19 vaccine. The repertoire was sequenced with immunoSEQ multiplex PCR; TCRdb's copy has only in-frame clones and lacks some. The data contain 72,000 or so clones, 87% of them singletons. Sequenced here: peripheral blood, sampled on day 0 of AZD1222 vaccination. These receptors were obtained from an adult in good health. Both conserved end residues are part of each CDR3. D genes are given only for firm matches. Not all rows give a size; the values are once, few, many and, for expanded clones, a class.

>.|TRBV11-3|TRBJ2-1|.
TGTGCCAGCAGCTTATCGGGGGTTTCTACCTACAATGAGCAGTTCTTC
CASSLSGVSTYNEQFF
>.|TRBV7-2|TRBJ1-1|.
TGTGCCAGCAGCTTAGGGGCACGCGGGAACACTGAAGCTTTCTTT
CASSLGARGNTEAFF
>once|TRBV9|TRBJ1-1|.
TGTGCCAGCAGCGTAGACGTGGGGACGACACTGAACACTGAAGCTTTCTTT
CASSVDVGTTLNTEAFF
>.|TRBV19|TRBJ2-1|.
TGTGCTAGTAAGGATAGGGCCTACAATGAGCAGTTCTTC
CASKDRAYNEQFF
>few|TRBV29-1|TRBJ1-1|.
TGCAGCGGTTTTTGGGACACGAACACTGAAGCTTTCTTT
CSGFWDTNTEAFF
>.|TRBV28|TRBJ1-5|TRBD1
TGTGCCAGCAGTTCCGGACAGGGTTATCAGCCCCAGCATTTT
CASSSGQGYQPQHF
>.|TRBV6-5|TRBJ2-1|TRBD2
TGTGCCAGCCAAACTAGCGGGAGGATGGTTGAGCAGTTCTTC
CASQTSGRMVEQFF
>.|TRBV13|TRBJ1-6|TRBD1
TGTGCCAGCACCTCGACAGGGGATAATTCACCCCTCCACTTT
CASTSTGDNSPLHF
>.|TRBV20-1|TRBJ2-5|.
TGCAGTGCTAGGACCCGGGGGACCCAGTACTTC
CSARTRGTQYF
>.|TRBV3-1/TRBV3-2|TRBJ1-1|TRBD1
TGTGCCAGCAGCCCAAATACAGGGGCCGCTGAAGCTTTCTTT
CASSPNTGAAEAFF
>.|TRBV5-5|TRBJ1-5|TRBD1
TGTGCCAGCAGCTTGTTGCGCGGACAGGGAGATCAGCCCCAGCATTTT
CASSLLRGQGDQPQHF
>.|TRBV27|TRBJ2-1|.
TGTGCCAGCAGTTTAAATCAGGGGTGGAATGAGCAGTTCTTC
CASSLNQGWNEQFF
>.|TRBV10-3|TRBJ1-1|TRBD1
TGTGCCATCAGTGAGTCGAGTCGGACAGGGAACACTGAAGCTTTCTTT
CAISESSRTGNTEAFF
>.|TRBV7-7|TRBJ2-2|TRBD2
TGTGCCAGCAGCCAACTAGCGGGAGGGAACACCGGGGAGCTGTTTTTT
CASSQLAGGNTGELFF
>.|TRBV7-2|TRBJ2-1|.
TGTGCCAGCAGCTTATTTTGGACTGACAATGAGCAGTTCTTC
CASSLFWTDNEQFF
>.|TRBV11-2|TRBJ1-2|.
TGTGCCAGCAGCCGGGGGGATGGCTACACCTTC
CASSRGDGYTF
>.|TRBV29-1|TRBJ1-2|.
TGCAGCGTTGAAGATCGAAACATCGGCTACACCTTC
CSVEDRNIGYTF
>.|TRBV5-1|TRBJ1-2|TRBD1
TGCGCCAGCAGCTTGATGGGACAGGGTATCTATGGCTACACCTTC
CASSLMGQGIYGYTF
>.|TRBV27|TRBJ1-5|.
TGTGCCAGCAGGGAGGGCAATCAGCCCCAGCATTTT
CASREGNQPQHF
>few|TRBV3-1/TRBV3-2|TRBJ2-7|.
TGTGCCAGCAGGCGACAGGCTGGGGGAACCTACGAGCAGTACTTC
CASRRQAGGTYEQYF
>.|TRBV5-8|TRBJ2-1|TRBD2
TGTGCCAGCAGCTTGGCCTTACTAGCGCCAAGCGGAGATGAGCAGTTCTTC
CASSLALLAPSGDEQFF
>.|TRBV6-5|TRBJ1-2|.
TGTGCCAGCAGTTACTCGACTGGTGGCTACACCTTC
CASSYSTGGYTF
>.|TRBV4-3|TRBJ2-3|.
TGCGCCAGCAGCCAAGATCAGGGGACAGATACGCAGTATTTT
CASSQDQGTDTQYF
>.|TRBV29-1|TRBJ1-5|.
TGCAGCGCCGCCCAGGGTAGCAATCAGCCCCAGCATTTT
CSAAQGSNQPQHF
>.|TRBV7-2|TRBJ2-1|TRBD2
TGTGCCAGCAGCCCGCACGGGGGGGGCAATGAGCAGTTCTTC
CASSPHGGGNEQFF
>.|TRBV5-6|TRBJ1-6|.
TGTGCCAGCAGCCTTGGGGGGCGAAATTCACCCCTCCACTTT
CASSLGGRNSPLHF
>.|TRBV3-1/TRBV3-2|TRBJ2-7|TRBD2
TGTGCCAGCAGCCAACGGACTAGCGGGAGCTACGAGCAGTACTTC
CASSQRTSGSYEQYF
>.|TRBV15|TRBJ1-2|.
TGTGCCACGGGGGAGGGCTATGGCTACACCTTC
CATGEGYGYTF
>once|TRBV25-1|TRBJ2-7|TRBD1
TGTGCCAGCAGTGCCTTCGATTCGGGGGACAGGGTCTACGAGCAGTACTTC
CASSAFDSGDRVYEQYF
>.|TRBV5-5|TRBJ2-2|.
TGTGCCAGCAGCTTGAATACCGGGGAGCTGTTTTTT
CASSLNTGELFF
>.|TRBV11-3|TRBJ2-5|.
TGTGCCAGCAGCGTAGGGGGGGACGGGGAGACCCAGTACTTC
CASSVGGDGETQYF
>few|TRBV2|TRBJ2-2|TRBD2
TGTGCCAGCCGGCGGGAGACCAACGGGGAGCTGTTTTTT
CASRRETNGELFF
>.|TRBV19|TRBJ2-5|.
TGTGCCAGTAACACAGGCCAACAAGAGACCCAGTACTTC
CASNTGQQETQYF
>.|TRBV11-2|TRBJ2-1|TRBD2
TGTGCCAGCAGTCCGACTAGCGGGAGTGTGTCCTACAATGAGCAGTTCTTC
CASSPTSGSVSYNEQFF
>.|TRBV5-1|TRBJ1-1|.
TGCGCCAGCAGCGCCCAACAGGGTGCCAACACTGAAGCTTTCTTT
CASSAQQGANTEAFF
>.|TRBV28|TRBJ2-1|.
TGTGCCAGCAGTCCGACCGGGACGCTAAATGAGCAGTTCTTC
CASSPTGTLNEQFF
>.|TRBV20-1|TRBJ2-1|.
TGCAGTGCTGCCATCTCCAATGAGCAGTTCTTC
CSAAISNEQFF
>.|TRBV6-1|TRBJ1-5|TRBD1
TGTGCCAGCAGTGAACAGGGGGCTGAGCAGCCCCAGCATTTT
CASSEQGAEQPQHF
>.|TRBV18|TRBJ1-3|.
TGTGCCAGCTCACCACCGGTGGCGCCGTCTGGAAACACCATATATTTT
CASSPPVAPSGNTIYF
>.|TRBV19|TRBJ2-7|.
TGTGCCAGCCAGCTCTCGGGGGCCGCGGAGTACGAGCAGTACTTC
CASQLSGAAEYEQYF
>.|TRBV2|TRBJ2-7|TRBD1
TGTGCCAGCAGTGCGACAGGGTTCTCCTACGAGCAGTACTTC
CASSATGFSYEQYF
>.|TRBV3-1/TRBV3-2|TRBJ2-1|TRBD2
TGTGCCAGCAGCCAATCAGATGGGGGAGGGCCGCGGGAGCAGTTCTTC
CASSQSDGGGPREQFF
>.|TRBV7-9|TRBJ2-1|TRBD2
TGTGCCAGCAGCGCAACTAGCGGGAGTATAGGGGCCTACAATGAGCAGTTCTTC
CASSATSGSIGAYNEQFF
>once|TRBV28|TRBJ2-2|TRBD1
TGTGCCAGCAGTCCCTCGGGACAGGGTAAAAGAGGTGGCACCGGGGAGCTGTTTTTT
CASSPSGQGKRGGTGELFF
>once|TRBV7-2|TRBJ1-5|.
TGTGCCAGCAGCTTACCTGGACGGGCCAATCAGCCCCAGCATTTT
CASSLPGRANQPQHF
>.|TRBV6-5|TRBJ2-1|TRBD2
TGTGCCAGCAGTTACAGGGGGACTAGGTCCAATGAGCAGTTCTTC
CASSYRGTRSNEQFF
>.|TRBV10-3|TRBJ2-1|.
TGTGCCATCACCAGGGGAGGGAGTCAATACAATGAGCAGTTCTTC
CAITRGGSQYNEQFF
>.|TRBV7-8|TRBJ1-3|.
TGTGCCAGCAGCGCCGGGACGGGTAGTGGAAACACCATATATTTT
CASSAGTGSGNTIYF
>.|TRBV2|TRBJ1-1|.
TGTGCCAGCAGGAGCGGTTGGAACACTGAAGCTTTCTTT
CASRSGWNTEAFF
>.|TRBV10-3|TRBJ2-2|.
TGTGCCATCAGTTTATCCGGGGAGCTGTTTTTT
CAISLSGELFF
>once|TRBV6-5|TRBJ2-2|.
TGTGCCACGGGTTTGGACACAAACACCGGGGAGCTGTTTTTT
CATGLDTNTGELFF
>once|TRBV6-9|TRBJ2-1|TRBD2
TGTGCCAGCACTTCTAGCGGGAGATGGAATGAGCAGTTCTTC
CASTSSGRWNEQFF
>.|TRBV5-1|TRBJ1-1|TRBD1
TGCGCCAGCAGCTTATACGGACAGGCGGGTGGCACTGAAGCTTTCTTT
CASSLYGQAGGTEAFF
>.|TRBV7-8|TRBJ1-4|.
TGTGCCAGCAGCTTAGACCACAATGAAAAACTGTTTTTT
CASSLDHNEKLFF
>.|TRBV5-5|TRBJ2-3|.
TGTGCCAGCAGCTTTCTTCGATCCCCAATGGCAGATACGCAGTATTTT
CASSFLRSPMADTQYF
>.|TRBV5-4|TRBJ2-7|.
TGTGCCAGCAGCTTGATCCGGGGCGCAGGCTACGAGCAGTACTTC
CASSLIRGAGYEQYF